This T cell receptor (beta chain) was profiled in a study of T-cell memory formation after mild COVID-19. At the level of the study: Among the donors, TCR clusters were largely specific to each donor. Study observations and caveats: CD4+ clones that contracted lay mainly in CM and EM; CD8+ ones lay in EMRA. Second-wave clones that peaked on day 37 lacked confirmed SARS-CoV-2 specificity.

This clonotype was counted at least ten times. What it binds is not known. 5'RACE primed from the constant segment yielded TCR alpha and TCR beta cDNA libraries bearing sample barcodes and UMIs. TCRdb re-derived calls from the 5' RACE reads in MiXCR, one entry per CDR3 protein. The table has more than 150,000 distinct CDR3 sequences, less than 20% seen once. The specimen sequenced was PBMCs or a T cell subset sorted from them (not recorded which). This sequence was found in a man aged 18 to 30 who had mild COVID-19 (a few samples of this study predate the infection). Cell type and time point are not known.

For the CDR3, the DNA is TGTGCCAGCAGCGTCGGCTCCTACAATGAGCAGTTCTTC. Amino acid sequence: CASSVGSYNEQFF. This chain joins TRBV9 and TRBJ2-1; D unclear. This CDR3 spans 13 amino acids. V was trimmed by 2 bases and J by 0 bases, leaving 3 bases between them. Germline V gene sequence: CDR1 SGDLS, CDR2 YYNGEE.